The rows below give T cell receptor beta chains drawn from one sample of a study of blood T cell repertoires in COVID-19. The data were produced by immunoSEQ multiplex PCR, yet TCRdb's version contains in-frame clones alone and is incomplete. The sample has approximately 150,000 clones, roughly four fifths seen once. Sequences were obtained from peripheral blood. The source is a man aged 55 to 70 with active or convalescent COVID-19. Each CDR3 is given with its conserved first and last residue. D genes are given only for firm matches. The size entry is marked missing in some rows and otherwise reads once, few, many or a size class.

j_call cdr3_length v_call clone_size d_call cdr3_nt cdr3_aa
TRBJ2-1 15 TRBV29-1 . TRBD1 TGCAGCGCCCGGGACAGGGCCCCCGAGGGGGGTGAGCAGTTCTTC CSARDRAPEGGEQFF
TRBJ2-3 14 TRBV2 . TRBD2 TGTGCCAGCAGTGACGGACTAGCTCCAGATACGCAGTATTTT CASSDGLAPDTQYF
TRBJ1-5 15 TRBV15 . . TGTGCCACCAGCAGAGACAGGGCTTTCAATCAGCCCCAGCATTTT CATSRDRAFNQPQHF
TRBJ2-1 14 TRBV5-1 . TRBD2 TGCGCCAGCAGCTTGGGGACTAGCGGGGGCCAGCAGTTCTTC CASSLGTSGGQQFF
TRBJ1-2 14 TRBV5-4 . TRBD1 TGTGCCAGCAGCTTGGCCGACAGGGACTATGGCTACACCTTC CASSLADRDYGYTF
TRBJ1-1 14 TRBV6-6 . . TGTGCCAGCAGTTATTCAGAACAGAACACTGAAGCTTTCTTT CASSYSEQNTEAFF
TRBJ1-1 14 TRBV18 . . TGTGCCAGCTCACCTAGACAGACGAACACTGAAGCTTTCTTT CASSPRQTNTEAFF
TRBJ1-6 15 TRBV7-9 . TRBD1 TGTGCCAGCAGCTTAGGCGACAGGGATAATTCACCCCTCCACTTT CASSLGDRDNSPLHF
TRBJ2-7 13 TRBV19 . TRBD1 TGTGCCAGTAGTATGTACAGGGGCTACGAGCAGTACTTC CASSMYRGYEQYF
TRBJ1-3 16 TRBV28 . TRBD1 TGTGCCAGCAGGCTTAAACAGGGGGCGGCTGGAAACACCATATATTTT CASRLKQGAAGNTIYF
TRBJ1-2 16 TRBV29-1 few TRBD1 TGCAGCGTTGAACCAGTGGTGGGACAGGGTAGGAATGGCTACACCTTC CSVEPVVGQGRNGYTF
TRBJ1-5 13 TRBV7-2 few . TGTGCCAGCAGCAACGACAACAATCAGCCCCAGCATTTT CASSNDNNQPQHF
TRBJ2-1 15 TRBV23-1 . . TGCGCCAGCAGTCCTCGGGAGAACACCTACAATGAGCAGTTCTTC CASSPRENTYNEQFF
TRBJ1-1 14 TRBV5-1 . . TGCGCCAGCAGCGTCCAGGCAGACAACACTGAAGCTTTCTTT CASSVQADNTEAFF
TRBJ2-3 16 TRBV2 . TRBD2 TGTGCCAGCAGTGAAGGAAGTCTAGCGGGAGGAGATACGCAGTATTTT CASSEGSLAGGDTQYF
TRBJ2-3 16 TRBV12-5 . TRBD2 TGTGCTAGTGGTTTGGGGCTAGCGGGAGGGACAGATACGCAGTATTTT CASGLGLAGGTDTQYF
TRBJ1-2 10 TRBV7-9 . . TGTGCCAGCAGCCTCGATGGCTACACCTTC CASSLDGYTF
TRBJ2-1 15 TRBV7-9 once TRBD2 TGTGCCAGCAGCGGCCGAAGCGGGGGGGCCGGTGAGCAGTTCTTC CASSGRSGGAGEQFF
TRBJ1-2 15 TRBV7-3 . TRBD1 TGTGCCAGCAGCTTATCCGGGACAGGGGTTCGGGGCTACACCTTC CASSLSGTGVRGYTF
TRBJ1-2 14 TRBV5-1 . . TGCGCCAGCAGCTTGCAGGGGCTCATCTATGGCTACACCTTC CASSLQGLIYGYTF
TRBJ2-3 16 TRBV7-3 . TRBD2 TGTGCCAGCAGCTTCGGGACTAGCGGGGGCACAGATACGCAGTATTTT CASSFGTSGGTDTQYF
TRBJ1-6 15 TRBV14 few TRBD1 TGTGCCAGCAGCCAAACCTATGGACAGGGATCACCCCTCCACTTT CASSQTYGQGSPLHF
TRBJ2-3 15 TRBV3-1/TRBV3-2 . TRBD2 TGTGCCAGCAGCCTAAGCGGGGGGCGCACAGATACGCAGTATTTT CASSLSGGRTDTQYF
TRBJ1-5 16 TRBV6-1 few . TGTGCCAGCAGTGAAGCGCTTTCAGGGCCCCAGCAGCCCCAGCATTTT CASSEALSGPQQPQHF
TRBJ1-2 13 TRBV2 few . TGTGCCAGCAGTTATTCGAGGCGAGATGGCTACACCTTC CASSYSRRDGYTF
TRBJ1-3 15 TRBV5-1 . . TGCGCCAGCAGCTTAACAGGTCCCCAAGGAAACACCATATATTTT CASSLTGPQGNTIYF
TRBJ1-2 15 TRBV19 . TRBD1 TGTGCCAGTAGTCCTGACAGGGGGATTAACTATGGCTACACCTTC CASSPDRGINYGYTF
TRBJ2-2 17 TRBV5-4 . . TGTGCCAGCAGCTTGGCCGTCGGTAGCAGCGACACCGGGGAGCTGTTTTTT CASSLAVGSSDTGELFF
TRBJ2-3 15 TRBV15 . TRBD1 TGTGCCACCAGCAGGACAGGGGAGAGCACAGATACGCAGTATTTT CATSRTGESTDTQYF
TRBJ2-1 13 TRBV7-9 . TRBD2 TGTGCCAGCAGCCACGGGACTAGCGGGGGAACGTTCTTC CASSHGTSGGTFF
TRBJ1-6 15 TRBV7-2 . . TGTGCCAGCAGCATATCACAGGGAATCAATTCACCCCTCCACTTT CASSISQGINSPLHF
TRBJ2-7 13 TRBV6-5 . . TGTGCCAGCAGTCCTAGCGTTGCCTACGAGCAGTACTTC CASSPSVAYEQYF
TRBJ2-1 19 TRBV21-1 . . TGTGCCAGCAGGGAACCGGGACTAGAACTCGAGAGCTCCTACAATGAGCAGTTCTTC CASREPGLELESSYNEQFF
TRBJ1-2 13 TRBV5-1 . . TGCGCCAGCAGCCCAGACATAAGGTATGGCTACACCTTC CASSPDIRYGYTF
TRBJ2-5 17 TRBV5-1 . TRBD1 TGCGCCAGCAGCTTGGCCGGGACAGGGGGGTTCGGAGAGACCCAGTACTTC CASSLAGTGGFGETQYF
TRBJ2-7 11 TRBV18 . . TGTGCCAGCTCAGAGGCTGGCGAGCAGTACTTC CASSEAGEQYF
TRBJ1-2 16 TRBV6-1 . TRBD1 TGTGCCAGCAGTGAAGCGCCTTGGGACAGGGTCTATGGCTACACCTTC CASSEAPWDRVYGYTF
TRBJ2-1 12 TRBV18 . . TGTGCCAGCTCACCCCGTTACAATGAGCAGTTCTTC CASSPRYNEQFF
TRBJ2-7 11 TRBV20-1 once . TGCAGTGCTAGCGGGGATTACGAGCAGTACTTC CSASGDYEQYF
TRBJ2-1 17 TRBV11-2 . TRBD2 TGTGCCAGCAGCTTATCACCGGGACTAGGGTCCTACAATGAGCAGTTCTTC CASSLSPGLGSYNEQFF
TRBJ1-6 16 TRBV7-8 . TRBD1 TGTGCCAGCAGACAAACGACAGGGGCGTATAATTCACCCCTCCACTTT CASRQTTGAYNSPLHF
TRBJ2-1 14 TRBV7-2 few . TGTGCCAGCAGCCAGGTCGTTACGCACAATGAGCAGTTCTTC CASSQVVTHNEQFF
TRBJ2-7 14 TRBV7-8 . . TGTGCCAGCAGCTTAGGTTGGGGGCCCCACGAGCAGTACTTC CASSLGWGPHEQYF
TRBJ2-7 16 TRBV18 . TRBD2 TGTGCCAGCTCACCACAGAGTCAGGGAGGGGTCCACGAGCAGTACTTC CASSPQSQGGVHEQYF
TRBJ1-2 14 TRBV27 . TRBD1 TGTGCCAGCAGTCCCACGACAGGGGTTAATGGCTACACCTTC CASSPTTGVNGYTF
TRBJ2-4 16 TRBV7-2 few TRBD2 TGTGCCAGCGGGACTAGCGCCACTCTAGCCAAAAACATTCAGTACTTC CASGTSATLAKNIQYF
TRBJ2-7 12 TRBV2 . . TGTGCCAGCAGTCCTACTATAGGAGAGCAGTACTTC CASSPTIGEQYF
TRBJ1-5 13 TRBV9 . . TGTGCCAGCAGCGTAGATGAGGGTCAGCCCCAGCATTTT CASSVDEGQPQHF
TRBJ2-2 15 TRBV11-3 once . TGTGCCAGCAGCTTCGGCGGGACCAACACCGGGGAGCTGTTTTTT CASSFGGTNTGELFF
TRBJ1-3 15 TRBV2 . . TGTGCCAGCAGTGAAGCGTCGGGCTCTGGAAACACCATATATTTT CASSEASGSGNTIYF
TRBJ1-2 15 TRBV7-2 . TRBD1 TGTGCCAGCAGCCCAAGATGGCAGGGGGCATGGGGCTACACCTTC CASSPRWQGAWGYTF
TRBJ2-1 15 TRBV2 . TRBD2 TGTGCCAGCAGTCCCACTAGCGGGAGGGCCCCGGGTCGGTTCTTC CASSPTSGRAPGRFF
TRBJ1-6 18 TRBV10-3 . TRBD1 TGTGCCATCAGGGGCGGACTCGGGACAGGTACCAATAATTCACCCCTCCACTTT CAIRGGLGTGTNNSPLHF
TRBJ1-2 12 TRBV29-1 few . TGCAGCGTTGGGGAGAGGACGTATGGCTACACCTTC CSVGERTYGYTF
TRBJ2-1 16 TRBV11-2 . TRBD2 TGTGCCAGCAGCTTAGCCCTAGCGGGAGCCGGCAATGAGCAGTTCTTC CASSLALAGAGNEQFF
TRBJ1-1 14 TRBV6-5 . . TGTGCCAGCAGTTACTCGCAGGGTTCCACTGAAGCTTTCTTT CASSYSQGSTEAFF
TRBJ1-2 13 TRBV2 . . TGTGCCAGCAGGGACAGCTTAAACTATGGCTACACCTTC CASRDSLNYGYTF
TRBJ1-1 14 TRBV19 . TRBD1 TGTGCCAGTAGATCACAGGGGAGGCCCACTGAAGCTTTCTTT CASRSQGRPTEAFF
TRBJ1-6 15 TRBV7-9 . . TGTGCCAGCAGCTTAGCGGGACTCAATAATTCACCCCTCCACTTT CASSLAGLNNSPLHF